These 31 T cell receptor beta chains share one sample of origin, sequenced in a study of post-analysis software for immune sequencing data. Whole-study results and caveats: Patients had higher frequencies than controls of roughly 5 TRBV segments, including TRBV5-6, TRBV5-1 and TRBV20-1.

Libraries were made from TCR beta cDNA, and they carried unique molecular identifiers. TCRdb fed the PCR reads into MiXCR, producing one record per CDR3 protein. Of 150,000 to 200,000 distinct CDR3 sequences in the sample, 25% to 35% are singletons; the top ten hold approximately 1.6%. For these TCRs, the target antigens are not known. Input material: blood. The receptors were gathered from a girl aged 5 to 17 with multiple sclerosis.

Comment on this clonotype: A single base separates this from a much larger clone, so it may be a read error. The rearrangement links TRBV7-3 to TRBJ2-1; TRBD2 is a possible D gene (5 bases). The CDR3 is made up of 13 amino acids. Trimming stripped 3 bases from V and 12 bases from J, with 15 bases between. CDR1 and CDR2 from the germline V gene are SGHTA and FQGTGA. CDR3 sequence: CASSLRGGDGQFF. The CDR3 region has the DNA TGTGCCAGCAGCTTGAGAGGAGGAGATGGGCAGTTCTTC.

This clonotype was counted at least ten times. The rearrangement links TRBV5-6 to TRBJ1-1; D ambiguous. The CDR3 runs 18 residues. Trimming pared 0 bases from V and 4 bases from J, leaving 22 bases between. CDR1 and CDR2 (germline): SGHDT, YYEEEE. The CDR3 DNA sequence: TGTGCCAGCAGCTTGGGATTGGACGGTTCCCCACACATCACTGAAGCTTTCTTT. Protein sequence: CASSLGLDGSPHITEAFF.

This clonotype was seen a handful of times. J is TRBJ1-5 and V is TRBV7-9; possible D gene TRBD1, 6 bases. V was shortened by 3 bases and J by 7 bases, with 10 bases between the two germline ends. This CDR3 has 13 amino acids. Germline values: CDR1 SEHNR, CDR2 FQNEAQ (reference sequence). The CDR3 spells CASSFGGRQPQHF. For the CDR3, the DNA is TGTGCCAGCAGCTTCGGGGGGCGCCAGCCCCAGCATTTT.

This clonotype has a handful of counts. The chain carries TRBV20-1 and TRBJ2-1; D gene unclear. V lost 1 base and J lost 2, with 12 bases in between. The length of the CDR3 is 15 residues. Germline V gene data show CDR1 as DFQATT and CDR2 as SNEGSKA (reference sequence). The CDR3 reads CSARGWTAPYNEQFF. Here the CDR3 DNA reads TGCAGTGCTAGAGGATGGACCGCCCCCTACAATGAGCAGTTCTTC.

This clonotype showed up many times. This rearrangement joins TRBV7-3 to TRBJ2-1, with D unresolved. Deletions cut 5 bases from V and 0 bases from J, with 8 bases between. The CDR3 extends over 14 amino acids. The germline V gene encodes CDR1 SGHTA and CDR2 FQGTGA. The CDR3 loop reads CASSRGSSYNEQFF. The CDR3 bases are TGTGCCAGCAGCCGCGGAAGCTCCTACAATGAGCAGTTCTTC.

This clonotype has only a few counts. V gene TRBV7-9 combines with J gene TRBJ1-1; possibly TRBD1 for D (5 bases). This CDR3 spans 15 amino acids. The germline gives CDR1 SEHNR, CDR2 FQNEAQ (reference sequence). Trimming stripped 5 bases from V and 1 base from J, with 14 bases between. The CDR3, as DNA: TGTGCCAGCAGCGCCCCCGAGACAGAGAACACTGAAGCTTTCTTT. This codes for CASSAPETENTEAFF.

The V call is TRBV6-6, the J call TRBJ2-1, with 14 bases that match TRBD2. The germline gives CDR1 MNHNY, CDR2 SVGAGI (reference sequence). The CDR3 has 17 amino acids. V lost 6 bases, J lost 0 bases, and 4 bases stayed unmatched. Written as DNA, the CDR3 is TGTGCCAGCAGGGCAGGGACTAGCGGGAGCTCCTACAATGAGCAGTTCTTC. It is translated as CASRAGTSGSSYNEQFF.

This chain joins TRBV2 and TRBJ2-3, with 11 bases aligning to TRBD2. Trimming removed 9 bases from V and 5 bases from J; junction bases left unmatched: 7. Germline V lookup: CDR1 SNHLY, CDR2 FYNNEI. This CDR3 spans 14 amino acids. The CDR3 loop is CASTSGSGGDTQYF. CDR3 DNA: TGTGCCAGTACTAGCGGGAGTGGGGGAGATACGCAGTATTTT.

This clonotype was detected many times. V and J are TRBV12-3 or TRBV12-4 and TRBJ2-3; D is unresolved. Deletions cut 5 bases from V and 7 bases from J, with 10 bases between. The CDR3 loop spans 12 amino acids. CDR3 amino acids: CASSPSTNTQYF. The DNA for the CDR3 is TGTGCCAGCAGTCCCTCGACGAATACGCAGTATTTT.

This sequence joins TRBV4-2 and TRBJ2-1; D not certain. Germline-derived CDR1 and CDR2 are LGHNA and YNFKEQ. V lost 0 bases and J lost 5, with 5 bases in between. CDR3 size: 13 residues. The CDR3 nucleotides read TGTGCCAGCAGCCAAGAACTAAACAATGAGCAGTTCTTC. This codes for CASSQELNNEQFF.

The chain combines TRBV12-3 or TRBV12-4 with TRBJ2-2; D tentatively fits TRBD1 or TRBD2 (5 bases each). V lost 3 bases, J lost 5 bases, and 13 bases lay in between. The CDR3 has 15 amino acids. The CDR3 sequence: CASSFQGAGTGELFF. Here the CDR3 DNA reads TGTGCCAGCAGTTTCCAAGGGGCGGGTACCGGGGAGCTGTTTTTT.

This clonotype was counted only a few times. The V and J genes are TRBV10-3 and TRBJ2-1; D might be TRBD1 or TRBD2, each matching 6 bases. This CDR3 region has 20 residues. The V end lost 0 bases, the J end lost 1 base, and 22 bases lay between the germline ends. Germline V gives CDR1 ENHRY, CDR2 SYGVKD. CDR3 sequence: CAISESGTDGGFWSYNEQFF. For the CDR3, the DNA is TGTGCCATCAGTGAGTCGGGAACAGACGGGGGCTTTTGGTCCTACAATGAGCAGTTCTTC.

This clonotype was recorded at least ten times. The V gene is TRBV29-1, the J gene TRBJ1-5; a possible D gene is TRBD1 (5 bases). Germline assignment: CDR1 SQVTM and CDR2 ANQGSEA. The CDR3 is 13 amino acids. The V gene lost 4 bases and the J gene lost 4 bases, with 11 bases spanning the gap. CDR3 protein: CSVVTGRNQPQHF. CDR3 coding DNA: TGCAGCGTTGTAACAGGTCGGAATCAGCCCCAGCATTTT.

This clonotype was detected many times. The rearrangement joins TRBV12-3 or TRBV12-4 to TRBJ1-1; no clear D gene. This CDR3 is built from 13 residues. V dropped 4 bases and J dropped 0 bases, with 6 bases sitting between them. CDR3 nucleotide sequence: TGTGCCAGCAGTTACCGAATGAACACTGAAGCTTTCTTT. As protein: CASSYRMNTEAFF.

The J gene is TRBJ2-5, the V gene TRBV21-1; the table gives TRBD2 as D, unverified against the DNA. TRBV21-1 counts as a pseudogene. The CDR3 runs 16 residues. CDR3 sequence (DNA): TGTGCCAGCAGCTCCCGGCGGGGGGGTGGCGAAGAGACCCAGTACTTC. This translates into CASSSRRGGGEETQYF.

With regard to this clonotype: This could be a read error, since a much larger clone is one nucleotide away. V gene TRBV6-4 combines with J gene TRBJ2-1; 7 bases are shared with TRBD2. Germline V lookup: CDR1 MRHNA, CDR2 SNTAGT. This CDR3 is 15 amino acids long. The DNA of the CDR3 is TGTGCCAGCAGTGTAGGGCCAAGCGGGAACAATGAGCAGGTCTTC. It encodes CASSVGPSGNNEQVF.

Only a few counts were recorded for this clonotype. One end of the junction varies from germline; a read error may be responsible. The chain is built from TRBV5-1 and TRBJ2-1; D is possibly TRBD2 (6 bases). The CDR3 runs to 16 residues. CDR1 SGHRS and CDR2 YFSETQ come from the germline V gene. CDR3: CVSSLASGEDYNEQFF. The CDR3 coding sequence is TGCGTCAGCAGCTTGGCCTCGGGAGAAGACTACAATGAGCAGTTCTTC.

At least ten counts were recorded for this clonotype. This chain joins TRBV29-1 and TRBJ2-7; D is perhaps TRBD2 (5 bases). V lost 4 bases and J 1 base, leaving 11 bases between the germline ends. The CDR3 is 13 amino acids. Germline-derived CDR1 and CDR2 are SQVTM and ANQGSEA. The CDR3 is CSVVIEGSYEQYF. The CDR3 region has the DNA TGCAGCGTTGTAATAGAGGGATCCTACGAGCAGTACTTC.

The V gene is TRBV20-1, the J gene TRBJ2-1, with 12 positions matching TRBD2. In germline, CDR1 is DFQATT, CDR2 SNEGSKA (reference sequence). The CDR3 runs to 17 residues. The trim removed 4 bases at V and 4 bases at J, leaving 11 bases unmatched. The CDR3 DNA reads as TGCAGTGCTAATCCTAGCGGGAGGGGTAGAAGATACAATGAGCAGTTCTTC. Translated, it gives CSANPSGRGRRYNEQFF.

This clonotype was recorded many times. The CDR3 nucleotides are TGTGCCAGCAGCGTCAGATATTCTGGGCCAAACAATGAGCAGTTCTTC. It translates to CASSVRYSGPNNEQFF. The chain recombines TRBV9 with TRBJ2-1; D unclear. The germline gives CDR1 SGDLS, CDR2 YYNGEE. V was trimmed by 2 bases and J by 5 bases, leaving 17 bases between them. The CDR3 covers 16 residues.

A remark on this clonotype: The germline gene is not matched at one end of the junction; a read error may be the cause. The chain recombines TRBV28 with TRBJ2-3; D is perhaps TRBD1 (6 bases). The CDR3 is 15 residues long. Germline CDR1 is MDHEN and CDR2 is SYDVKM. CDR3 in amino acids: CAGSAGDPSTDTQYF. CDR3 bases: TGTGCCGGCAGTGCAGGGGACCCAAGCACAGATACGCAGTATTTT.

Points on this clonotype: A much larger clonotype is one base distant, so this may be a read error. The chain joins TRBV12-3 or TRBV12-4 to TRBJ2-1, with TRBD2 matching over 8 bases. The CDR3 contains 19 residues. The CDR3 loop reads CVSSLARELAGGSYNEQFF. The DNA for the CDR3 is TGTGTCAGCAGTTTAGCGCGGGAGCTAGCGGGTGGCTCCTACAATGAGCAGTTCTTC.

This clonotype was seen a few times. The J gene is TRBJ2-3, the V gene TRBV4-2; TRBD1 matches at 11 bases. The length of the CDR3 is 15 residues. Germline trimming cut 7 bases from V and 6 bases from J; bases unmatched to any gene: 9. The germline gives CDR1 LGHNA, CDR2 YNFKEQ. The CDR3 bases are TGTGCCAGCACCCTCGGGGACAGGGGGATGGATACGCAGTATTTT. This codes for CASTLGDRGMDTQYF.

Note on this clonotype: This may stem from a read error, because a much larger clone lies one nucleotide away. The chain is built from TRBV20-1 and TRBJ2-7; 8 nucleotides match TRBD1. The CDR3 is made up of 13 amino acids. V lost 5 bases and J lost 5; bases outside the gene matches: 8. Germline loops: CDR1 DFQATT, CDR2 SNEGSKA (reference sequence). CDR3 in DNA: TGCAGTGCTGCGCATAGACAGGGGAACGAGCAGTACTTC. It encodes CSAAHRQGNEQYF.

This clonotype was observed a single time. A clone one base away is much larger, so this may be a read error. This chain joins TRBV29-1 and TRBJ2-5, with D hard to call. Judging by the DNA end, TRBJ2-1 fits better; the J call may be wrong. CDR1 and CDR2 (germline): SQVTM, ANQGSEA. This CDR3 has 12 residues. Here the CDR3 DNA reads TGCAGCGTCACACGGAACCAAGAGACCCAGTTCTTC. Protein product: CSVTRNQETQFF.

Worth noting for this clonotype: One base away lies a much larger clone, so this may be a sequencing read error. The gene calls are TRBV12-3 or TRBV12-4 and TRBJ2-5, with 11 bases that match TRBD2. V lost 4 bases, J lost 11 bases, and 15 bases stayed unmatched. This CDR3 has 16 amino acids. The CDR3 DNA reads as TGTGCCAGCAGTTCCATAGCCGGGACTAGCGGCAATGAGCAGTACTTC. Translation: CASSSIAGTSGNEQYF.

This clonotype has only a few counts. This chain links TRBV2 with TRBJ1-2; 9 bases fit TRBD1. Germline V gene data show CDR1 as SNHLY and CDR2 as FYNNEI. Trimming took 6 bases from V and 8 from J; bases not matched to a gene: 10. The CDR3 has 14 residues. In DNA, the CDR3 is TGTGCCAGCAGCGAATGGGACAGGGAGTTCGGCTACACCTTC. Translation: CASSEWDREFGYTF. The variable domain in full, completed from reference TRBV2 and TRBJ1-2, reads EPEVTQTPSHQVTQMGQEVILRCVPISNHLYFYWYRQILGQKVEFLVSFYNNEISEKSEIFDDQFSVERPDGSNFTLKIRSTKLEDSAMYFCASSEWDREFGYTFGSGTRLTVV.

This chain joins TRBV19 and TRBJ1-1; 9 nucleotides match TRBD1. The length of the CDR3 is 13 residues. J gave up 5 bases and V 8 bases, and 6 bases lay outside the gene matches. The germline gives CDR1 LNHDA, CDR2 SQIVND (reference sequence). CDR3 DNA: TGTGCCAGTTTCGGACAGGGGAAGACTGAAGCTTTCTTT. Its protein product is CASFGQGKTEAFF.

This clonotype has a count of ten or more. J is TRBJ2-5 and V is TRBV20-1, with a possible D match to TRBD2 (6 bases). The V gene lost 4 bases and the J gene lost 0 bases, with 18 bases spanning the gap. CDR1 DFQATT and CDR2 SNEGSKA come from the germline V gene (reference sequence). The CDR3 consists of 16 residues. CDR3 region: CSATDLRDFDQETQYF. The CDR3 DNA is TGCAGTGCTACTGACCTCCGGGACTTCGACCAAGAGACCCAGTACTTC.

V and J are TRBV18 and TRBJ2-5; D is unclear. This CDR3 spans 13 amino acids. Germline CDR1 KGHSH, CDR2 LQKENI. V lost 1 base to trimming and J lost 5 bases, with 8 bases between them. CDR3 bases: TGTGCCAGCTCACCACTCGTCCAGGAGACCCAGTACTTC. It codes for CASSPLVQETQYF.

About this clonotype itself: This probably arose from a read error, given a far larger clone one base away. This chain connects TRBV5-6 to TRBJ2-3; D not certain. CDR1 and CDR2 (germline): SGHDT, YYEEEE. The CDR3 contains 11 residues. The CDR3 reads CTSSLEDTQYF. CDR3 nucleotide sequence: TGTACCAGCAGCTTGGAAGATACGCAGTATTTT.